These T cell receptor beta chains were read from a single sample in a study of T cell repertoires in cytomegalovirus infection. These receptors are not linked to any known antigen. In TCRdb, the reads were re-called with MiXCR into one record per CDR3 protein. Found here are some 800,000 distinct CDR3 sequences, about 33% of them singletons; the top ten hold 9.5% to 15%. The sequencing here drew on cultured CD8+ T cells from PBMCs, taken from culture after CMV antigen stimulation. Receptors were obtained from a human donor in good health (CMV status not recorded). Some clones in this sample may be carry-over from other donors' samples. CDR3s include the opening cysteine and the closing phenylalanine or tryptophan. A D gene is named only where the DNA matches it firmly. Clone size appears in some rows only: once, few, many, or a class for an expanded clone.

J: TRBJ2-3; D: TRBD2; V: TRBV4-3; size: NA; DNA: TGCGCCAGCAGCCAAGATCGGAACGGGGGGGCAGATACGCAGTATTTT; CDR3: CASSQDRNGGADTQYF
J: TRBJ2-7; D: TRBD1; V: TRBV5-6; size: NA; DNA: TGTGCCAGCAGCCAGGATTCGGGCAGGGGGTCGCGCTACGAGCAGTACTTC; CDR3: CASSQDSGRGSRYEQYF
J: TRBJ2-3; D: NA; V: TRBV6-5; size: NA; DNA: TGTGCCAGCACCCAGTCGGATACGCAGTATTTT; CDR3: CASTQSDTQYF
J: TRBJ1-2; D: NA; V: TRBV9; size: NA; DNA: TGTGCCAGCAGCGCCAGGGCCTATGGCTACACCTTC; CDR3: CASSARAYGYTF
J: TRBJ1-6; D: NA; V: TRBV4-1; size: NA; DNA: TGCGCCAGCAGCCAAGAGTTGACGAACAATTCACCCCTCCACTTT; CDR3: CASSQELTNNSPLHF
J: TRBJ2-5; D: TRBD2; V: TRBV29-1; size: NA; DNA: TGCAGCGTTCCCGGGACTAGCGGGGGACTCGGGACCCAGTACTTC; CDR3: CSVPGTSGGLGTQYF
J: TRBJ2-6; D: NA; V: TRBV24-1; size: NA; DNA: TGTGCCACCAGTGCCAACTCTGGGGCCAACGTCCTGACTTTC; CDR3: CATSANSGANVLTF
J: TRBJ2-3; D: NA; V: TRBV20-1; size: NA; DNA: TGCAGTGCTCTCGTCAGGGGAGCTAGCACAGATACGCAGTATTTT; CDR3: CSALVRGASTDTQYF
J: TRBJ2-1; D: NA; V: TRBV6-6; size: NA; DNA: TGTGCCAGCAGTTACGGGTTTGCGATTCCCTACTACAATGAGCAGTTCTTC; CDR3: CASSYGFAIPYYNEQFF
J: TRBJ2-3; D: TRBD2; V: TRBV7-2; size: many; DNA: TGTGCCAGCAGCTTACCGGCTAGCGGGAAGAGCACAGATACGCAGTATTTT; CDR3: CASSLPASGKSTDTQYF
J: TRBJ2-3; D: TRBD2; V: TRBV5-5; size: few; DNA: TGTGCCAGCAGCTGGACTAGCGGGGCGGCCGCAGATACGCAGTATTTT; CDR3: CASSWTSGAAADTQYF
J: TRBJ1-5; D: NA; V: TRBV4-1; size: few; DNA: TGCGCCAGCAGCCAAGATAACCTTCATGGCGATCAGCCCCAGCATTTT; CDR3: CASSQDNLHGDQPQHF
J: TRBJ1-1; D: NA; V: TRBV7-6; size: NA; DNA: TGTGCCAGCAGCTTAGGGCTGGGGTTAGGAGATTTGAACACTGAAGCTTTCTTT; CDR3: CASSLGLGLGDLNTEAFF
J: TRBJ2-2; D: TRBD1; V: TRBV7-4; size: NA; DNA: TGTGCCAGCAGTTCAGGGGGACGAAATGCCGGGGAGCTGTTTTTT; CDR3: CASSSGGRNAGELFF
J: TRBJ1-1; D: TRBD1; V: TRBV6-2/TRBV6-3; size: NA; DNA: TGTGCCAGCAGTTACCTGGGACAGCAAATGAACACTGAAGCTTTCTTT; CDR3: CASSYLGQQMNTEAFF
J: TRBJ2-2; D: TRBD2; V: TRBV29-1; size: few; DNA: TGCAGCGTTCGCGGACTAGCGGGGGGACGGAACGGGGAGCTGTTTTTT; CDR3: CSVRGLAGGRNGELFF
J: TRBJ2-1; D: TRBD1; V: TRBV7-9; size: NA; DNA: TGTGCCAGCAGTGCCCGGGACAGGTATACTAATGAGCAGTTCTTC; CDR3: CASSARDRYTNEQFF
J: TRBJ2-3; D: TRBD2; V: TRBV13; size: many; DNA: TGTGCCAGCAGCCCCCCCGGGGGGGACTCTAGCACAGATACGCAGTATTTT; CDR3: CASSPPGGDSSTDTQYF
J: TRBJ2-3; D: TRBD1; V: TRBV6-2/TRBV6-3; size: few; DNA: TGTGCCAGCAGTTACTCGGGGACAGGGGGCATCACAGATACGCAGTATTTT; CDR3: CASSYSGTGGITDTQYF
J: TRBJ2-5; D: TRBD1; V: TRBV24-1; size: NA; DNA: TGTGCCACCAGTGCCCCCGGACAGGGGATCCAAGAGACCCAGTACTTC; CDR3: CATSAPGQGIQETQYF
J: TRBJ1-1; D: TRBD1; V: TRBV5-1; size: NA; DNA: TGCGCCAGCAGCCCCACCGGGGCAGGGGGCAACACTGAAGCTTTCTTT; CDR3: CASSPTGAGGNTEAFF
J: TRBJ1-1; D: TRBD1; V: TRBV6-6; size: few; DNA: TGTGCCAGCTTTATAAAGGGACAGGGTGGTACTGAAGCTTTCTTT; CDR3: CASFIKGQGGTEAFF
J: TRBJ2-2; D: NA; V: TRBV9; size: few; DNA: TGTGCCAGCAGCGTAACGGCAGGGAAAGTGGCCGGGGAGCTGTTTTTT; CDR3: CASSVTAGKVAGELFF
J: TRBJ2-7; D: TRBD1; V: TRBV29-1; size: NA; DNA: TGCAGCGTTGAAAGCCCCGACAGGGACACCTACGAGCAGTACTTC; CDR3: CSVESPDRDTYEQYF
J: TRBJ1-5; D: NA; V: TRBV19; size: NA; DNA: TGTGCCAGTAGCCTAGATGACTTCAATCAGCCCCAGCATTTT; CDR3: CASSLDDFNQPQHF
J: TRBJ1-3; D: TRBD1; V: TRBV6-6; size: NA; DNA: TGTGCCAACTCCGGGACAGATAGTTCCATATATTTT; CDR3: CANSGTDSSIYF
J: TRBJ2-1; D: TRBD2; V: TRBV12-3/TRBV12-4; size: NA; DNA: TGTGCCAGCAGATCAAGCGGGGGAAACTCCTACAATGAGCAGTTCTTC; CDR3: CASRSSGGNSYNEQFF